This passage covers 25 T cell receptor beta chains from one sample sequenced in a study of shared clonotypes between healthy human individuals (dated by TCRdb to the early 2020s). The library was made by the immunoSEQ multiplex PCR assay. As stored in TCRdb, this immuneACCESS dataset retains in-frame rearrangements with V and J assigned. A fraction of the clones does not appear; measured against another copy, unresolved V genes explain less than half of the discrepancy, and the remainder lacks a known reason. This sample lists more than 2,000,000 clones; approximately 93% were detected once. The biggest ten clones account for 0.35% to 0.5% of the sample. Input material: naive CD4+ T cells from PBMCs. Sample cell subset or site, as interpreted from the label and publication: CD45RA+ positively selected. The source of these receptors is a man younger than 30 in good health. Some clones in this sample may be carry-over from other donors' samples.

The V call is TRBV28, the J call TRBJ2-4; the match to TRBD1 covers 8 bases. V gave up 5 bases and J gave up 6 bases; unmatched junction bases: 6. The CDR3 has 14 amino acids. The germline V gene encodes CDR1 MDHEN and CDR2 SYDVKM. In DNA, the CDR3 is TGTGCCAGCAGTCCCGACAGGGGTCCAAACATTCAGTACTTC. Translated, it gives CASSPDRGPNIQYF.

The CDR3 loop reads CASSQTGTGYEKLFF. The CDR3 DNA reads TGCGCCAGCAGCCAAACCGGGACAGGGTATGAAAAACTGTTTTTT. The chain carries TRBV4-1 and TRBJ1-4, with 9 bases aligning to TRBD1. The germline V gene has CDR1 MGHRA and CDR2 YSYEKL. The V and J ends lost 2 bases and 6 bases, in that order; junction bases with no gene match: 4. The CDR3 length is 15 residues.

This clone was recorded once. The chain employs TRBV7-2 and TRBJ2-3; 11 nucleotides agree with TRBD2. Germline V gives CDR1 SGHTA, CDR2 FQGNSA. J lost 4 bases, V lost 1 base, and 7 bases had no gene match. CDR3 size: 17 residues. CDR3 nucleotide sequence: TGTGCCAGCAGCTTAGTAGGCACTAGCGGGAGCCCAGATACGCAGTATTTT. It yields the protein CASSLVGTSGSPDTQYF.

This chain connects TRBV9 to TRBJ2-1; tentative D call: TRBD1 (5 bases). Deletions cut 0 bases from V and 11 bases from J, with 6 bases between. CDR3 length: 11 residues. The germline CDR1 and CDR2 sequences are SGDLS and YYNGEE. The CDR3 DNA sequence: TGTGCCAGCAGCGTAGAGGGGCAGCAGTTCTTC. Translated, it gives CASSVEGQQFF.

CDR3 sequence (DNA): TGTGCCAGCAGACCCGGGACCAACGTCCTGACTTTC. Its translation: CASRPGTNVLTF. J is TRBJ2-6 and V is TRBV28; D is possibly TRBD2 (5 bases). The V and J ends lost 6 bases and 8 bases respectively, with 8 bases between them. CDR3 length: 12 amino acids. Germline CDR1 MDHEN, CDR2 SYDVKM. The complete variable domain, with remaining parts taken from reference TRBV28 and TRBJ2-6, reads DVKVTQSSRYLVKRTGEKVFLECVQDMDHENMFWYRQDPGLGLRLIYFSYDVKMKEKGDIPEGYSVSREKKERFSLILESASTNQTSMYLCASRPGTNVLTFGAGSRLTVL.

The count of this clone is one. Here the CDR3 reads CASSFTGVRTGELFF. The CDR3 DNA reads as TGTGCCAGCAGCTTTACAGGGGTCCGGACCGGGGAGCTGTTTTTT. This chain links TRBV7-9 with TRBJ2-2; 7 bases are shared with TRBD1. The V segment lost 3 bases and the J segment 5 bases; nucleotides outside the gene matches: 6. This CDR3 region has 15 residues. The germline V gene has CDR1 SEHNR and CDR2 FQNEAQ (reference sequence).

The rearrangement joins TRBV5-4 to TRBJ2-5; a possible D gene is TRBD2 (6 bases). Germline CDR1 is SGHNT and CDR2 is YYREEE (reference sequence). CDR3 length equals 12 residues. Trimming removed 4 bases from V and 9 bases from J, with 13 bases in between. The CDR3 region is CASSRVGEAQYF. CDR3 in DNA: TGTGCCAGCAGCCGCGTCGGGGAGGCCCAGTACTTC.

V is TRBV7-2 and J is TRBJ1-2; TRBD1 aligns across 8 bases. Germline V gene lookup returns CDR1 SGHTA and CDR2 FQGNSA. The junction had 8 bases not matched to a gene; V was cut back by 4 bases and J by 4 bases. The CDR3 contains 15 residues. The CDR3 coding sequence is TGTGCCAGCAGCTCCGAAGGGACAGGTCTCTATGGCTACACCTTC. This codes for CASSSEGTGLYGYTF.

This clone was counted a few times. The sample carries other DNA sequences with the same CDR3. V is TRBV5-1 and J is TRBJ1-1; 8 bases are shared with TRBD1. V dropped 0 bases and J dropped 5; count of bases not matched to a gene: 9. Germline loops: CDR1 SGHRS, CDR2 YFSETQ. This CDR3 contains 16 residues. CDR3 amino acids: CASSLVAGGLGTEAFF. DNA for the CDR3: TGCGCCAGCAGCTTGGTGGCAGGGGGCTTGGGAACTGAAGCTTTCTTT.

The chain links TRBV7-3 to TRBJ2-1; 9 bases agree with TRBD1. CDR1 is SGHTA and CDR2 is FQGTGA in the germline V gene. Trimming cost V 4 bases and J 2 bases; bases outside gene matches: 9. The CDR3 length is 17 residues. The CDR3 sequence is CASSSSPGQGPYNEQFF. The CDR3 DNA sequence: TGTGCCAGCAGCTCCAGCCCGGGACAGGGCCCCTACAATGAGCAGTTCTTC.

A few counts support this clone. The chain employs TRBV7-9 and TRBJ1-5, with TRBD1 identical over 9 bases. Germline values: CDR1 SEHNR, CDR2 FQNEAQ (reference sequence). This CDR3 comprises 15 residues. The trim removed 5 bases at V and 2 bases at J, leaving 4 bases unmatched. CDR3 nucleotides: TGTGCCAGCAGCCGGACAGGGGTCCGCAATCAGCCCCAGCATTTT. Amino acid sequence: CASSRTGVRNQPQHF. The full variable domain, in which reference TRBV7-9 and TRBJ1-5 provide the parts outside the CDR3, is DTGVSQNPRHKITKRGQNVTFRCDPISEHNRLYWYRQTLGQGPEFLTYFQNEAQLEKSRLLSDRFSAERPKGSFSTLEIQRTEQGDSAMYLCASSRTGVRNQPQHFGDGTRLSIL.

The rearrangement joins TRBV7-6 to TRBJ1-5; D uncertain. Germline CDR1 reads SGHVS; CDR2 reads FNYEAQ. This CDR3 comprises 13 residues. V dropped 6 bases and J dropped 0 bases, with 6 bases sitting between them. CDR3 DNA sequence: TGTGCCAGCAGTGAAAATAGCAATCAGCCCCAGCATTTT. Protein sequence: CASSENSNQPQHF.

As concerns this clone: The same CDR3 is also encoded by other DNA sequences in this sample. V is TRBV20-1 and J is TRBJ2-3; no firm D call. Germline CDR1 reads DFQATT; CDR2 reads SNEGSKA (reference sequence). There are 11 residues in the CDR3. Trimming pared 3 bases from V and 4 bases from J, leaving 5 bases between. The CDR3 DNA reads as TGCAGTGCTAGTAGGTCAGATACGCAGTATTTT. It encodes CSASRSDTQYF.

The sample holds a few counts of this clone. V usage is TRBV5-6 and J usage is TRBJ2-5, with TRBD1 matching 7 bases. CDR3 length: 13 residues. Unmatched junction bases numbered 5, after V lost 5 bases and J lost 4 bases. CDR1 is SGHDT, CDR2 YYEEEE, per germline. This CDR3 is CASSKTGAETQYF. CDR3 sequence (DNA): TGTGCCAGCAGTAAAACAGGGGCAGAGACCCAGTACTTC.

This clone was seen only once. V and J are TRBV28 and TRBJ1-3; unclear D gene. CDR1 is MDHEN and CDR2 is SYDVKM in the germline V gene. The CDR3 runs to 13 residues. Trimming removed 6 bases from V and 7 bases from J, with 13 bases in between. This chain's CDR3 is CASRGPVRNTIYF. The CDR3 DNA is TGTGCCAGCAGAGGTCCGGTAAGGAACACCATATATTTT.

This clone was observed once. As DNA, the CDR3 is TGTGCCAGCAGCCCCCGGGACTCTTCCTACGAGCAGTACTTC. Translated: CASSPRDSSYEQYF. This chain uses TRBV4-2 with TRBJ2-7; D perhaps matches TRBD2 (6 bases). V dropped 4 bases and J dropped 1 base, with 11 bases sitting between them. This CDR3 is built from 14 residues. Per the germline V gene, CDR1 is LGHNA and CDR2 is YNFKEQ.

V and J are TRBV9 and TRBJ1-2; D unclear. The CDR3 sequence is 14 residues long. Looked up from germline, CDR1 is SGDLS and CDR2 is YYNGEE. The germline V and J ends were trimmed by 3 bases and 3 bases, with 12 bases remaining between them. Here the CDR3 reads CASSGAYGDYGYTF. The CDR3 nucleotides are TGTGCCAGCAGCGGGGCATACGGGGACTATGGCTACACCTTC.

CDR3 DNA sequence: TGCAGCGCCGGAGTTTCGGCGGGGAATGAAAAACTGTTTTTT. Its translation is CSAGVSAGNEKLFF. This chain joins TRBV29-1 and TRBJ1-4; D is unclear. V was pared by 7 bases and J by 5 bases, with 17 bases between. Germline loops: CDR1 SQVTM, CDR2 ANQGSEA. The CDR3 extends over 14 amino acids.

This chain joins TRBV5-1 and TRBJ1-4; D unclear. Per germline, CDR1 SGHRS and CDR2 YFSETQ. The V end was cut by 1 base, the J end by 10 bases, with 14 bases between. The CDR3 extends over 14 amino acids. The CDR3 region has the DNA TGCGCCAGCAGCTTGTTTGGGTCTGGTGGAAAACTGTTTTTT. Protein sequence: CASSLFGSGGKLFF.

This clone appeared a few times. The genes are TRBV2 and TRBJ1-1; tentatively, D is TRBD1 (5 bases). CDR3 length equals 12 residues. Looked up from germline, CDR1 is SNHLY and CDR2 is FYNNEI. Trimming shortened V by 1 base and J by 8 bases, and 8 bases separated the two germline ends. CDR3 coding DNA: TGTGCCAGCAGTGAAGGGACACTCGAAGCTTTCTTT. Translating gives CASSEGTLEAFF.

The CDR3 spells CASRKTSGRGGETQYF. CDR3 in DNA: TGTGCCAGCAGGAAGACTAGCGGGAGGGGCGGAGAGACCCAGTACTTC. The rearrangement uses TRBV28 and TRBJ2-5; 14 bases agree with TRBD2. Germline V CDR1 and CDR2: MDHEN, SYDVKM. Trimming took 6 bases from V and 4 from J; bases not matched to a gene: 7. The CDR3 covers 16 residues.

The chain joins TRBV6-5 to TRBJ1-1; D remains unclear. The CDR3 contains 13 residues. The V gene's germline CDR1 is MNHEY and CDR2 SVGAGI. Trimming removed 6 bases from V and 1 base from J, with 9 bases in between. CDR3 sequence (DNA): TGTGCCAGCAGCCGAACCCAGAACACTGAAGCTTTCTTT. This codes for CASSRTQNTEAFF.

This clone was seen once. The V call is TRBV27, the J call TRBJ2-6; D may be TRBD1 or TRBD2 (5 bases each). Germline values: CDR1 MNHEY, CDR2 SMNVEV (reference sequence). CDR3 length: 22 residues. Trimming pared 5 bases from V and 0 bases from J, leaving 29 bases between. CDR3 in DNA: TGTGCCAGCAGTCTCTCTTGGGGGACGGGTAAGAGGACCAACTCTGGGGCCAACGTCCTGACTTTC. Protein sequence: CASSLSWGTGKRTNSGANVLTF.

The chain is built from TRBV4-1 and TRBJ2-2; possibly TRBD2 for D (6 bases). The CDR3 covers 15 residues. V gave up 4 bases and J gave up 4 bases, with 13 bases separating them. Germline V gene lookup returns CDR1 MGHRA and CDR2 YSYEKL. DNA for the CDR3: TGCGCCAGCAGCCGGGAGGTGAGGCCCACCGGGGAGCTGTTTTTT. It translates to CASSREVRPTGELFF.

The chain has TRBV7-2 and TRBJ2-3, with D possibly being TRBD1 (6 bases). The CDR3 totals 15 residues. Looked up from germline, CDR1 is SGHTA and CDR2 is FQGNSA. Trimming stripped 5 bases from V and 5 bases from J, with 17 bases between. CDR3: CASSKKVGAVDTQYF. CDR3 DNA: TGTGCCAGCAGCAAGAAGGTGGGGGCGGTAGATACGCAGTATTTT.